This T cell receptor (beta chain) came from a study of blood T cell repertoires in COVID-19. As for the study in general: The study drew acute and convalescent COVID-19 samples from the United States, Italy and Spain. PBMCs, B-cell-depleted T cells, or T cells were the source of the cDNA or gDNA that made up the material.

The Seattle site enrolled patients during active infection and followed them longitudinally. Source study methods: Counts of nucleated cells, estimated from reference gene primer amplification, were obtained. Profiling relied on immunoSEQ multiplex PCR, and the TCRdb table lists in-frame clones only, not all of them. The V and J calls and clone size are taken from that table; D and trimming were inferred from the DNA. The sample consists of tens of thousands of clones, 82% of them appearing once. This clone appeared a single time. Germline V lookup: CDR1 SGHRS, CDR2 YFSETQ. V was pared by 1 base and J by 4 bases, with 11 bases between. CDR3 length: 14 residues.

The sequenced material came from peripheral blood. The rearrangement links TRBV5-1 to TRBJ1-1; D is unclear. The TCR sequence derives from a man older than 75 with COVID-19, enrolled during active disease. The CDR3 sequence is CASSLQGSGTEAFF. The CDR3 nucleotides read TGCGCCAGCAGCTTGCAAGGGAGTGGCACTGAAGCTTTCTTT.